The 31 T cell receptor beta chains presented below share a single source sample, sequenced in a study of neurological immune-mediated disorders. TCRdb reprocessed the 5' RACE reads with MiXCR, giving one entry per CDR3 protein. In the table there are 20,000 to 30,000 distinct CDR3 sequences, about 13% of which are singletons. Material for sequencing was PBMCs. The receptor source for this set is an older woman with HTLV-1-associated myelopathy (HAM/TSP).

By frequency in the sample, this clonotype is medium-sized. The chain has TRBV5-1 and TRBJ2-3; 8 bases align to TRBD1. CDR3 size: 15 residues. Germline trimming cut 0 bases from V and 2 bases from J; bases unmatched to any gene: 2. In germline, CDR1 is SGHRS, CDR2 YFSETQ. The CDR3 DNA reads as TGCGCCAGCAGCTTGGAGGACAGGGCCACAGATACGCAGTATTTT. Translation gives CASSLEDRATDTQYF.

This clonotype came up many times. V and J are TRBV20-1 and TRBJ1-2; TRBD1 is a possible D gene (6 bases). Germline V gene data show CDR1 as DFQATT and CDR2 as SNEGSKA (reference sequence). Trimming pared 6 bases from V and 0 bases from J, leaving 11 bases between. The CDR3 has 13 amino acids. CDR3 DNA: TGCAGTGCATCTAAGGGGGCTAACTATGGCTACACCTTC. Translation: CSASKGANYGYTF.

This clonotype appeared many times. This chain joins TRBV20-1 and TRBJ2-1; the D gene is possibly TRBD1 (5 bases). The V end was cut by 8 bases, the J end by 6 bases, with 17 bases between. The germline gives CDR1 DFQATT, CDR2 SNEGSKA (reference sequence). This CDR3 has 13 amino acids. CDR3 DNA sequence: TGCAGTTTATCCCAGACAGCTATCAATGAGCAGTTCTTC. Its protein product is CSLSQTAINEQFF.

This clonotype has a count of ten or more. The chain carries TRBV20-1 and TRBJ1-1, with 9 bases aligning to TRBD1. V lost 8 bases and J lost 0; bases outside the gene matches: 4. The CDR3 spans 13 residues. Germline lookup yields CDR1 DFQATT and CDR2 SNEGSKA (reference sequence). The chain's CDR3 is CSRQGDMNTEAFF. CDR3 DNA: TGCAGTCGACAGGGGGACATGAACACTGAAGCTTTCTTT.

This clonotype was detected ten times or more. The chain joins TRBV5-6 to TRBJ2-1; 11 positions agree with TRBD1. The V and J ends lost 3 bases and 8 bases, in that order; junction bases with no gene match: 7. Germline loops: CDR1 SGHDT, CDR2 YYEEEE. There are 15 residues in the CDR3. The CDR3 spells CASSSPGQGDDEQFF. CDR3 nucleotides: TGTGCCAGCAGCTCGCCGGGACAGGGGGACGATGAGCAGTTCTTC. Using reference TRBV5-6 and TRBJ2-1 for the parts outside the CDR3, the full variable domain is DAGVTQSPTHLIKTRGQQVTLRCSPKSGHDTVSWYQQALGQGPQFIFQYYEEEERQRGNFPDRFSGHQFPNYSSELNVNALLLGDSALYLCASSSPGQGDDEQFFGPGTRLTVL.

In its sample, this clonotype was seen many times. The chain uses TRBV5-1 and TRBJ2-1, with 8 nucleotides matching TRBD1. J lost 6 bases, V lost 3 bases, and 5 bases had no gene match. CDR1 SGHRS and CDR2 YFSETQ come from the germline V gene. This CDR3 region has 14 residues. The CDR3 nucleotides are TGCGCCAGCAGCTCGCCGGACAGGGCCAATGAGCAGTTCTTC. It translates to CASSSPDRANEQFF.

This clonotype was recorded many times. The chain recombines TRBV5-1 with TRBJ2-2, with D tentatively TRBD1 (6 bases). Trimming took 1 base from V and 2 from J, leaving 12 bases between them. The CDR3 is made up of 16 amino acids. Germline CDR1 reads SGHRS; CDR2 reads YFSETQ. The CDR3 is CASSLYGTHNTGELFF. Here the CDR3 DNA reads TGCGCCAGCAGCTTGTATGGGACACATAACACCGGGGAGCTGTTTTTT.

This clonotype was picked up many times. This chain links TRBV20-1 with TRBJ2-1; 10 positions match TRBD2. V dropped 1 base and J dropped 7; count of bases not matched to a gene: 10. This CDR3 comprises 16 residues. In germline, CDR1 is DFQATT, CDR2 SNEGSKA (reference sequence). The CDR3 DNA reads as TGCAGTGCTAGAGCCCTCAAGCGGGGGGGTAGAAATGAGCAGTTCTTC. Its translation: CSARALKRGGRNEQFF.

The V gene is TRBV21-1, the J gene TRBJ1-1. TRBV21-1 is an annotated pseudogene. This CDR3 region has 19 residues. The CDR3, as DNA: TGTGCCAGCAGCAAAGCGGATTCAAAGGGCCCAGGGATGGGCACTGAAGCTTTCTTT. It specifies CASSKADSKGPGMGTEAFF.

This clonotype was detected many times. The CDR3: CASSSQGRGSTDTQYF. The CDR3 DNA is TGTGCCAGCAGCTCGCAGGGGCGGGGGAGCACAGATACGCAGTATTTT. The V call is TRBV7-2, the J call TRBJ2-3; a possible D gene is TRBD2 (7 bases). From germline, CDR1 is SGHTA and CDR2 FQGNSA. This CDR3 is 16 amino acids long. Trimming removed 4 bases at V and 0 bases at J, with 14 bases between.

J is TRBJ2-7 and V is TRBV16, with D unclear. This CDR3 region has 12 residues. Deletions cut 0 bases from V and 4 bases from J, with 4 bases between. Germline CDR1 KGHSY, CDR2 FQNENV. This CDR3 reads CASSQSGYEQYF. CDR3 bases: TGTGCCAGCAGCCAATCAGGTTACGAGCAGTACTTC.

This clonotype was counted many times. The V and J genes are TRBV29-1 and TRBJ2-4; D is possibly TRBD1 (5 bases). The CDR3 is 13 residues long. Trimming took 4 bases from V and 0 from J, leaving 7 bases between them. CDR1 and CDR2 from the germline V gene are SQVTM and ANQGSEA. This chain's CDR3 is CSVAGIAKNIQYF. CDR3 DNA: TGCAGCGTTGCAGGGATAGCCAAAAACATTCAGTACTTC.

There are many counts of this clonotype. This rearrangement joins TRBV5-1 to TRBJ1-5; 10 nucleotides match TRBD1. The germline gives CDR1 SGHRS, CDR2 YFSETQ. V shed 0 bases, J shed 6 bases, and the junction held 3 bases outside the gene matches. The CDR3 sequence is 15 residues long. CDR3 sequence reads: CASSLDGTGAQPQHF. As DNA, the CDR3 is TGCGCCAGCAGCTTGGATGGGACAGGGGCTCAGCCCCAGCATTTT.

This clonotype was detected ten times or more. The CDR3 DNA reads TGTGCCAGCATCCTCGCCAGTGGCGAGCAGTACTTC. Translating gives CASILASGEQYF. The chain combines TRBV6-9 with TRBJ2-7; D unclear. V gave up 7 bases and J gave up 6 bases, with 13 bases separating them. This CDR3 is 12 amino acids long. The germline V gene has CDR1 MNHGY and CDR2 SVAAGI.

The rearrangement joins TRBV4-3 to TRBJ1-1; possible D gene TRBD1, 5 bases. The ends were cut back, 1 base at V and 4 bases at J, with 10 bases in the middle. The CDR3 extends over 14 amino acids. CDR1 and CDR2 from the germline V gene are LGHNA and YSLEER. The CDR3 coding sequence is TGCGCCAGCAGCCAAGTTTCGGGGGTCACTGAAGCTTTCTTT. This sequence encodes CASSQVSGVTEAFF.

This clonotype was counted at least ten times. The genes are TRBV7-2 and TRBJ2-1; 10 bases line up with TRBD1. The V gene end was trimmed by 5 bases and the J gene end by 6 bases; junction bases not matched to a gene: 7. The length of the CDR3 is 15 residues. The germline gives CDR1 SGHTA, CDR2 FQGNSA. CDR3 in DNA: TGTGCCAGCAGCCACGACAGGGGGCGACGCAATGAGCAGTTCTTC. Translating gives CASSHDRGRRNEQFF.

Many counts were recorded for this clonotype. Here the CDR3 DNA reads TGTGCCAGCAGGGGGGTTGGACAGACTAAGAACACTGAAGCTTTCTTT. This encodes CASRGVGQTKNTEAFF. The V gene is TRBV2, the J gene TRBJ1-1, with D perhaps matching TRBD1 (6 bases). The V gene's germline CDR1 is SNHLY and CDR2 FYNNEI. The V gene lost 6 bases and the J gene lost 1 base, with 18 bases spanning the gap. The CDR3 is made up of 16 amino acids. Complete variable domain (other parts from reference TRBV2 and TRBJ1-1): EPEVTQTPSHQVTQMGQEVILRCVPISNHLYFYWYRQILGQKVEFLVSFYNNEISEKSEIFDDQFSVERPDGSNFTLKIRSTKLEDSAMYFCASRGVGQTKNTEAFFGQGTRLTVV.

This clonotype is labeled medium-sized. This chain joins TRBV7-2 and TRBJ2-7, with a possible D match to TRBD1 (7 bases). The CDR3 is 20 residues long. Between the trimmed V and J ends, which lost 5 bases and 3 bases, there was a span of 32 bases. CDR1 is SGHTA, CDR2 FQGNSA, per germline. The CDR3, as DNA: TGTGCCAGCAGCACCGGGACAGCAATGTCTTCGAAGCGGGCCAACTACGAGCAGTACTTC. It specifies CASSTGTAMSSKRANYEQYF.

Ten or more counts support this clonotype. The J gene is TRBJ2-2, the V gene TRBV5-1, with TRBD2 matching over 13 bases. The germline gives CDR1 SGHRS, CDR2 YFSETQ. The CDR3 has 15 residues. J lost 7 bases, V lost 4 bases, and 4 bases had no gene match. The CDR3 sequence is CASSRTSGSNGELFF. CDR3 DNA: TGCGCCAGCAGCCGGACTAGCGGGAGCAACGGGGAGCTGTTTTTT.

In its sample, this clonotype was seen many times. The V gene is TRBV14, the J gene TRBJ2-7; possible D gene TRBD1, 5 bases. The CDR3 spans 18 residues. Trimming cost V 5 bases and J 5 bases, with 28 bases left between them. The germline V gene has CDR1 SGHDN and CDR2 FVKESK. CDR3 region: CASSDRQISYLGHDEQYF. CDR3 in DNA: TGTGCCAGCAGCGATCGACAGATTTCGTATCTGGGGCATGACGAGCAGTACTTC. Full variable domain (missing parts from reference TRBV14 and TRBJ2-7): EAGVTQFPSHSVIEKGQTVTLRCDPISGHDNLYWYRRVMGKEIKFLLHFVKESKQDESGMPNNRFLAERTGGTYSTLKVQPAELEDSGVYFCASSDRQISYLGHDEQYFGPGTRLTVT.

The sample holds many counts of this clonotype. This sequence joins TRBV5-1 and TRBJ1-1; D not resolved. Germline loops: CDR1 SGHRS, CDR2 YFSETQ. The V and J ends lost 4 bases and 0 bases respectively, with 10 bases between them. The CDR3 covers 14 residues. The CDR3 region has the DNA TGCGCCAGCAGCGGGTATAACCTGAACACTGAAGCTTTCTTT. This sequence encodes CASSGYNLNTEAFF. Drawing the rest from reference TRBV5-1 and TRBJ1-1, the complete variable domain is KAGVTQTPRYLIKTRGQQVTLSCSPISGHRSVSWYQQTPGQGLQFLFEYFSETQRNKGNFPGRFSGRQFSNSRSEMNVSTLELGDSALYLCASSGYNLNTEAFFGQGTRLTVV.

Ten or more counts support this clonotype. This rearrangement joins TRBV7-2 to TRBJ2-4; the D gene is possibly TRBD2 (6 bases). This CDR3 comprises 14 residues. CDR1 and CDR2 (germline): SGHTA, FQGNSA. Trimming shortened V by 5 bases and J by 9 bases, and 17 bases separated the two germline ends. The CDR3 reads CASSPNRLGGIQYF. The CDR3, as DNA: TGTGCCAGCAGCCCGAACCGACTCGGGGGCATTCAGTACTTC.

This clonotype was recorded many times. J is TRBJ2-1 and V is TRBV7-2; the match to TRBD2 covers 7 bases. The CDR3 runs to 17 residues. From germline, CDR1 is SGHTA and CDR2 FQGNSA. V lost 5 bases and J lost 6; bases outside the gene matches: 16. CDR3 residues: CASSHIREGLLSNEQFF. In DNA, the CDR3 is TGTGCCAGCAGCCATATAAGGGAGGGACTATTAAGCAATGAGCAGTTCTTC.

This clonotype was seen many times. V and J are TRBV7-9 and TRBJ2-1; D call uncertain. The V and J ends lost 4 bases and 6 bases respectively, with 10 bases between them. Germline V gene sequence: CDR1 SEHNR, CDR2 FQNEAQ (reference sequence). The CDR3 contains 13 residues. The CDR3 nucleotides read TGTGCCAGCAGCTCGCCTGCTCGCAATGAGCAGTTCTTC. Its translation: CASSSPARNEQFF.

This clonotype has only one observation. The chain joins TRBV7-9 to TRBJ2-2, with a tentative D call TRBD2 (6 bases). The CDR3 covers 15 residues. In germline, CDR1 is SEHNR, CDR2 FQNEAQ (reference sequence). The germline V and J ends were trimmed by 4 bases and 5 bases, with 14 bases remaining between them. The CDR3 protein is CASSSRRERTGELFF. For the CDR3, the DNA is TGTGCCAGCAGCTCTAGACGGGAGAGAACCGGGGAGCTGTTTTTT.

This clonotype was counted at least ten times. This chain joins TRBV25-1 and TRBJ2-3, with TRBD2 matching 9 bases. This CDR3 region has 17 residues. Germline loops: CDR1 MGHDK, CDR2 SYGVNS. J gave up 2 bases and V 6 bases, and 12 bases lay outside the gene matches. DNA of the CDR3: TGTGCCAGCAGCCCGGGACTAGCAAGGGGGTACACAGATACGCAGTATTTT. This encodes CASSPGLARGYTDTQYF.

On this clonotype: The CDR3 carries no conserved terminal phenylalanine or tryptophan, so it likely arises from a read error. The chain carries TRBV20-1 and TRBJ2-2; unclear D gene. CDR3 size: 14 residues. Germline V gives CDR1 DFQATT, CDR2 SNEGSKA (reference sequence). V gave up 6 bases and J gave up 2 bases, with 13 bases separating them. In nucleotides, the CDR3 is TGCAGTGCCCATGGCGCGAGAAACACCGGGGAGCTGTTTGTT. Translating it yields CSAHGARNTGELFV.

The rearrangement uses TRBV20-1 and TRBJ1-3; no clear D gene. Per the germline V gene, CDR1 is DFQATT and CDR2 is SNEGSKA (reference sequence). Trimming took 6 bases from V and 3 from J, leaving 12 bases between them. CDR3 length: 13 amino acids. CDR3 sequence: CSATPPGGNTIYF. In DNA form, the CDR3 reads TGCAGTGCCACTCCCCCCGGTGGAAACACCATATATTTT.

This clonotype came up many times. The rearrangement links TRBV20-1 to TRBJ1-1; TRBD1 matches at 7 bases. Germline-derived CDR1 and CDR2 are DFQATT and SNEGSKA (reference sequence). The length of the CDR3 is 14 residues. V lost 8 bases, J lost 0 bases, and 9 bases stayed unmatched. The CDR3 region has the DNA TGCAGTACGACCCAGGGACAGTTGAACACTGAAGCTTTCTTT. This codes for CSTTQGQLNTEAFF.

This clonotype has at least ten counts. The chain uses TRBV5-1 and TRBJ2-1; 12 nucleotides align to TRBD2. This CDR3 has 15 residues. Germline CDR1 is SGHRS and CDR2 is YFSETQ. The trim removed 0 bases at V and 10 bases at J, leaving 5 bases unmatched. The CDR3 DNA reads TGCGCCAGCAGCTTGGGACTAGCGGGAGTAGGGGAGCAGTTCTTC. It codes for CASSLGLAGVGEQFF. Looking up the rest from reference TRBV5-1 and TRBJ2-1 gives the full variable domain: KAGVTQTPRYLIKTRGQQVTLSCSPISGHRSVSWYQQTPGQGLQFLFEYFSETQRNKGNFPGRFSGRQFSNSRSEMNVSTLELGDSALYLCASSLGLAGVGEQFFGPGTRLTVL.

This clonotype was counted many times. The chain carries TRBV20-1 and TRBJ2-7; a possible D gene is TRBD1 (5 bases). V lost 0 bases and J lost 7, with 16 bases in between. The CDR3 runs 14 residues. The germline gives CDR1 DFQATT, CDR2 SNEGSKA (reference sequence). As DNA, the CDR3 is TGCAGTGCTAGAGATGACAGACCTCTAGGGGAGCAGTACTTC. It translates to CSARDDRPLGEQYF.